The clone carrying this T cell receptor (beta chain) has only a few counts. Its target is not known. This entry belongs to a study of pediatric ulcerative colitis. Broader study findings: A couple of rectal clonotypes were found only in ulcerative colitis patients, all of them.

Generated by immunoSEQ multiplex PCR, the TCRdb table keeps only in-frame clones and is missing some. The table lists 35,000 to 45,000 clones, over 80% of them singletons. Before the diagnostic colonoscopy, ulcerative colitis patients were free of immunosuppressive medication. Colonoscopy and blood draw happened at the same time. Trimming removed 0 bases from V and 7 bases from J; junction bases left unmatched: 4. Germline values: CDR1 SGHNT, CDR2 YYREEE (reference sequence). CDR3 length equals 14 residues. This TCR was sampled from a girl between 5 and 17 years old with moderate ulcerative colitis. The chain is built from TRBV5-4 and TRBJ2-7; 10 positions agree with TRBD1. Material for sequencing was blood. CDR3 amino acids: CASSLGQGAWEQYF. The CDR3 nucleotides are TGTGCCAGCAGCTTGGGACAGGGGGCCTGGGAGCAGTACTTC.